A single sample gave rise to the 20 T cell receptor beta chains below, sequenced in a study of naive and memory T cell subsets. The SP2 primer and nested alpha and beta constant region primers amplified ligated cDNA in four rounds. TCRdb recomputed calls from the 5' RACE reads with MiXCR, one row per CDR3 protein. Among tens of thousands of distinct CDR3 sequences listed, 8% to 9% were seen once. A UMI-containing oligonucleotide was joined by 3' ligation to the TCR cDNA template. The source of these receptors is a female donor in good health.

This clonotype was counted between two and nine times. The chain couples TRBV28 to TRBJ1-6, with 12 bases identical to TRBD1. V lost 5 bases to trimming and J lost 8 bases; unmatched junction nucleotides: 13. The CDR3 totals 18 residues. The germline V gene has CDR1 MDHEN and CDR2 SYDVKM. This CDR3 reads CASSPPGTGGASYSPLHF. The CDR3 nucleotides read TGTGCCAGCAGTCCGCCCGGGACAGGGGGCGCTTCGTATTCACCCCTCCACTTT.

In this sample, this clonotype turned up many times. V gene TRBV11-2 combines with J gene TRBJ2-1; the match to TRBD2 covers 11 bases. This CDR3 has 12 amino acids. Germline CDR1 reads SGHAT; CDR2 reads FQNNGV. V trimming: 3 bases; J trimming: 15 bases; junction bases outside the gene matches: 4. The CDR3 sequence is CASSFSGGAVFF. As DNA, the CDR3 is TGTGCCAGCAGCTTTAGCGGGGGGGCCGTGTTCTTC. Using reference TRBV11-2 and TRBJ2-1 for the parts outside the CDR3, the full variable domain is EAGVAQSPRYKIIEKRQSVAFWCNPISGHATLYWYQQILGQGPKLLIQFQNNGVVDDSQLPKDRFSAERLKGVDSTLKIQPAKLEDSAVYLCASSFSGGAVFFGPGTRLTVL.

The rearrangement links TRBV20-1 to TRBJ1-1; TRBD1 aligns across 9 bases. The CDR3 extends over 14 amino acids. Germline CDR1 DFQATT, CDR2 SNEGSKA (reference sequence). The J segment lost 6 bases and the V segment lost 5 bases, leaving 10 bases of the junction unmatched. The CDR3 nucleotides read TGCAGTGCTTCGGACAGGGGCCTCTTACCTGAAGCTTTCTTT. Translating it yields CSASDRGLLPEAFF.

This clonotype was seen at least ten times. This chain connects TRBV12-3 or TRBV12-4 to TRBJ1-2, with TRBD1 matching 8 bases. With V trimmed by 10 bases and J by 0 bases, 13 bases remained unmatched. This CDR3 region has 16 residues. CDR3 loop: CATGGQGPLANYGYTF. The CDR3 DNA sequence: TGTGCCACCGGCGGACAGGGTCCGTTAGCTAACTATGGCTACACCTTC.

This clonotype was recorded a few times. The rearrangement joins TRBV28 to TRBJ1-1, with 7 bases matching TRBD1. V lost 6 bases to trimming and J lost 0 bases; unmatched junction nucleotides: 4. The CDR3 has 14 amino acids. Germline V gives CDR1 MDHEN, CDR2 SYDVKM. The CDR3 protein is CASSKGGLNTEAFF. CDR3 nucleotide sequence: TGTGCCAGCAGCAAAGGGGGCCTGAACACTGAAGCTTTCTTT.

This clonotype has more than one count but fewer than ten. This chain uses TRBV3-1 with TRBJ1-5; no clear D. The germline V and J ends were trimmed by 0 bases and 4 bases, with 10 bases remaining between them. Germline CDR1 reads LGHDT; CDR2 reads YNNKEL (reference sequence). This CDR3 has 15 residues. CDR3 protein: CASSQEASSNQPQHF. Written as DNA, the CDR3 is TGTGCCAGCAGCCAAGAGGCCAGTTCAAATCAGCCCCAGCATTTT.

The gene calls are TRBV10-3 and TRBJ1-2; unclear D gene. V was trimmed by 4 bases and J by 0 bases, leaving 12 bases between them. CDR3 length equals 15 residues. In germline, CDR1 is ENHRY, CDR2 SYGVKD. The CDR3 sequence is CAISGTSLSNYGYTF. The CDR3 DNA reads as TGTGCCATCAGTGGGACGTCCCTCTCTAACTATGGCTACACCTTC.

The V gene is TRBV5-1, the J gene TRBJ2-7; TRBD1 matches at 9 bases. CDR3 length: 15 residues. Losses at the gene ends were 4 bases for V and 3 bases for J; bases not matched to a gene: 8. Germline V gene sequence: CDR1 SGHRS, CDR2 YFSETQ. The CDR3 DNA follows: TGCGCCAGCAGCGCAGGGACAGGGCGAAACTACGAGCAGTACTTC. It specifies CASSAGTGRNYEQYF.

This clonotype was seen only a few times. The chain recombines TRBV27 with TRBJ1-6, with D hard to call. This CDR3 contains 13 residues. CDR1 and CDR2 (germline): MNHEY, SMNVEV (reference sequence). Trimming removed 0 bases from V and 9 bases from J, with 6 bases in between. CDR3 loop: CASSLSFSSPLHF. The CDR3 DNA reads TGTGCCAGCAGTTTATCATTTAGTTCACCCCTCCACTTT.

This clonotype appeared a few times. The chain combines TRBV2 with TRBJ1-5; D ambiguous. The CDR3 runs 16 residues. The V gene lost 4 bases and the J gene lost 5 bases, with 18 bases spanning the gap. The germline gives CDR1 SNHLY, CDR2 FYNNEI. The CDR3 protein is CASSVEFGSADQPQHF. CDR3 in DNA: TGTGCCAGCAGTGTTGAGTTCGGATCTGCTGATCAGCCCCAGCATTTT. Combining the CDR3 with reference TRBV2 and TRBJ1-5 gives the whole variable domain EPEVTQTPSHQVTQMGQEVILRCVPISNHLYFYWYRQILGQKVEFLVSFYNNEISEKSEIFDDQFSVERPDGSNFTLKIRSTKLEDSAMYFCASSVEFGSADQPQHFGDGTRLSIL.

V is TRBV27 and J is TRBJ2-2; D ambiguous. The CDR3 runs 13 residues. Trimming removed 3 bases at V and 5 bases at J, with 7 bases between. CDR1 is MNHEY, CDR2 SMNVEV, per germline (reference sequence). The CDR3 loop reads CASSFSRTGELFF. For the CDR3, the DNA is TGTGCCAGCAGTTTTTCACGTACCGGGGAGCTGTTTTTT.

This clonotype has more than one count but fewer than ten. This chain links TRBV6-2 or TRBV6-3 with TRBJ2-2; 7 nucleotides agree with TRBD2. The V gene's germline CDR1 is MNHEY and CDR2 SVGEGT. Trimming took 3 bases from V and 2 from J; bases not matched to a gene: 3. This CDR3 spans 15 amino acids. CDR3 in DNA: TGTGCCAGCAGTTATGGGGACTACAACACCGGGGAGCTGTTTTTT. It codes for CASSYGDYNTGELFF.

The chain combines TRBV6-1 with TRBJ2-3; 8 bases are shared with TRBD2. This CDR3 has 15 residues. In germline, CDR1 is MNHNS, CDR2 SASEGT. V was clipped by 8 bases and J by 2 bases; unmatched bases: 9. The CDR3: CASLRRGDNTDTQYF. In DNA form, the CDR3 reads TGTGCCAGCCTTCGGCGGGGGGACAACACAGATACGCAGTATTTT.

V usage is TRBV2 and J usage is TRBJ2-3, with D maybe TRBD1 (6 bases). V was clipped by 6 bases and J by 8 bases, with 15 bases between them. This CDR3 region has 13 residues. The germline gives CDR1 SNHLY, CDR2 FYNNEI. The CDR3 sequence is CASSPQGIGTQYF. CDR3 sequence (DNA): TGTGCCAGCAGCCCCCAGGGGATAGGTACGCAGTATTTT.

The chain carries TRBV28 and TRBJ2-1; perhaps TRBD2 as D (5 bases). Trimming took 6 bases from V and 9 from J, leaving 24 bases between them. This CDR3 has 16 amino acids. In germline, CDR1 is MDHEN, CDR2 SYDVKM. CDR3 nucleotides: TGTGCCAGCAGGTCCCCCCGAGGACTTCCCCGGAGTGAGCAGTTCTTC. This translates into CASRSPRGLPRSEQFF.

As concerns this clonotype: This clone may be a read error of a much larger clone one base away. The rearrangement links TRBV6-5 to TRBJ1-2; D remains unclear. The V gene lost 8 bases and the J gene lost 5 bases, with 15 bases spanning the gap. The length of the CDR3 is 13 residues. Germline CDR1 and CDR2: MNHEY and SVGAGI. The DNA of the CDR3 is TGTGCCAGCTTCCGGTGTTGGGAGTATGGCTACACCTTC. This translates into CASFRCWEYGYTF.

This clonotype was counted many times. The genes are TRBV6-6 and TRBJ1-5; a possible D gene is TRBD1 (6 bases). This CDR3 is 17 amino acids long. The V and J ends lost 6 bases and 5 bases respectively, with 23 bases between them. Looked up from germline, CDR1 is MNHNY and CDR2 is SVGAGI (reference sequence). The CDR3 loop reads CASSPFLSRDTHQPQHF. CDR3 DNA sequence: TGTGCCAGCAGCCCGTTCCTCTCCCGGGACACCCATCAGCCCCAGCATTTT.

This clonotype was seen a few times. The V call is TRBV18, the J call TRBJ1-5; perhaps TRBD1 as D (5 bases). CDR3 length equals 15 residues. Trimming stripped 3 bases from V and 4 bases from J, with 13 bases between. Looked up from germline, CDR1 is KGHSH and CDR2 is LQKENI. Written as DNA, the CDR3 is TGTGCCAGCTCACCGGGCAGGGAGGGAAATCAGCCCCAGCATTTT. Translation gives CASSPGREGNQPQHF.

In this sample, this clonotype turned up a few times. This chain joins TRBV28 and TRBJ2-7, with TRBD2 as a possible D gene (6 bases). The CDR3 loop spans 14 amino acids. The germline V and J ends were trimmed by 6 bases and 6 bases, with 18 bases remaining between them. Germline CDR1 and CDR2: MDHEN and SYDVKM. The CDR3 coding sequence is TGTGCCAGCAGCCTCCCCTCGCCCGGGAGCGAGCAGTACTTC. Its translation: CASSLPSPGSEQYF.

This clonotype was recorded at least ten times. DNA of the CDR3: TGCAGTGCTAGACGACCTATTGCCCAAGATACGCAGTATTTT. It yields the protein CSARRPIAQDTQYF. The chain is built from TRBV20-1 and TRBJ2-3, with D unresolved. Trimming removed 2 bases from V and 5 bases from J, with 14 bases in between. CDR3 length: 14 amino acids. CDR1 is DFQATT, CDR2 SNEGSKA, per germline (reference sequence).